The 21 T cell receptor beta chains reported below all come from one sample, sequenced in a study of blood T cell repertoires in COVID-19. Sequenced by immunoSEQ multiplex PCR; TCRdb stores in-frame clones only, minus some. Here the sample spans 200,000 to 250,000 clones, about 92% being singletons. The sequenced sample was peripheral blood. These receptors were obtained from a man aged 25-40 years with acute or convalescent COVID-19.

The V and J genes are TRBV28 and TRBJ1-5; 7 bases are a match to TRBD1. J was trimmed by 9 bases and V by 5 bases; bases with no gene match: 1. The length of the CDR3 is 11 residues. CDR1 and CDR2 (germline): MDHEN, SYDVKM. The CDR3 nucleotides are TGTGCCAGCAGTGACAGGGCGCCCCAGCATTTT. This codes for CASSDRAPQHF.

The CDR3 coding sequence is TGTGCCATCAGTCCGGGACTACCGCCCAATGAGCAGTTCTTC. Its translation: CAISPGLPPNEQFF. The chain joins TRBV10-3 to TRBJ2-1; TRBD2 matches at 7 bases. The length of the CDR3 is 14 residues. The V gene's germline CDR1 is ENHRY and CDR2 SYGVKD. Germline trimming cut 5 bases from V and 6 bases from J; bases unmatched to any gene: 7.

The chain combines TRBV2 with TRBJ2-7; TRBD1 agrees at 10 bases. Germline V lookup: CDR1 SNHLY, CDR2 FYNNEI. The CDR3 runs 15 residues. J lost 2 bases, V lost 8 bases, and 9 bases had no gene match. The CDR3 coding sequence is TGTGCCAGCCAGACAGGGGGCGTCCCCCCCTACGAGCAGTACTTC. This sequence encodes CASQTGGVPPYEQYF. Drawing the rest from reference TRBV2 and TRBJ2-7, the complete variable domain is EPEVTQTPSHQVTQMGQEVILRCVPISNHLYFYWYRQILGQKVEFLVSFYNNEISEKSEIFDDQFSVERPDGSNFTLKIRSTKLEDSAMYFCASQTGGVPPYEQYFGPGTRLTVT.

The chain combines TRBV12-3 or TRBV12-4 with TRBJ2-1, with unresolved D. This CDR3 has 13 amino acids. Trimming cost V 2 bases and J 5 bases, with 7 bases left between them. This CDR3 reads CASSLLRDNEQFF. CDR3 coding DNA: TGTGCCAGCAGTTTACTCCGTGACAATGAGCAGTTCTTC.

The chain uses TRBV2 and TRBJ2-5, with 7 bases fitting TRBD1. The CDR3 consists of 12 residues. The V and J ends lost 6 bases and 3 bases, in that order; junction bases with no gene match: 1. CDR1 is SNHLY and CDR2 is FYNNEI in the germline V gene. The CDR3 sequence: CASRGQEETQYF. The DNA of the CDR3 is TGTGCCAGCAGAGGACAGGAAGAGACCCAGTACTTC.

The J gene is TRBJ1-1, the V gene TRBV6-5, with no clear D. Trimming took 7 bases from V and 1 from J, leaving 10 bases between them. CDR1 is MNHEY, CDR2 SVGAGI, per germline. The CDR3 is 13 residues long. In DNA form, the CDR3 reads TGTGCCAGCACCTTCCCCGGGAACACTGAAGCTTTCTTT. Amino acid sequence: CASTFPGNTEAFF.

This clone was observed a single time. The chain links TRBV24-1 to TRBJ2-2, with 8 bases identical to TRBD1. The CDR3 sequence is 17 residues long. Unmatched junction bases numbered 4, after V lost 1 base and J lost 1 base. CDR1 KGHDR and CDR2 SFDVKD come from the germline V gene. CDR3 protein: CATSDFGQGENTGELFF. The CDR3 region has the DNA TGTGCCACCAGTGATTTCGGACAGGGAGAGAACACCGGGGAGCTGTTTTTT.

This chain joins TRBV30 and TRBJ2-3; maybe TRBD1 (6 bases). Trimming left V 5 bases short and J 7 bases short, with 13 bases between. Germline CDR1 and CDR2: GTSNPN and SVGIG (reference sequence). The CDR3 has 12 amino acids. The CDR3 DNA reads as TGTGCCTGGCATGGGGGCGCATATACGCAGTATTTT. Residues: CAWHGGAYTQYF.

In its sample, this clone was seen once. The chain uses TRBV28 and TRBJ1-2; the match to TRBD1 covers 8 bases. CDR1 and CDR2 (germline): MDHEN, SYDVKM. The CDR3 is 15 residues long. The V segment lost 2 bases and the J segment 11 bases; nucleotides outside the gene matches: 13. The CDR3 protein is CASSLLQGAARGYTF. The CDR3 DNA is TGTGCCAGCAGTTTACTTCAGGGGGCGGCCCGTGGGTACACCTTC.

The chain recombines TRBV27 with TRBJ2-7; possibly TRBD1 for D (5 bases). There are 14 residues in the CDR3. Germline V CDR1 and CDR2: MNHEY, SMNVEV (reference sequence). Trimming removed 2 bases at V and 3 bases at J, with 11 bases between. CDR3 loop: CASSLVPGYYEQYF. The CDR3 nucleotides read TGTGCCAGCAGTTTAGTTCCAGGGTACTACGAGCAGTACTTC.

CDR3 amino acids: CASSLMVGGAGELFF. CDR3 nucleotide sequence: TGCGCCAGCAGCTTAATGGTCGGAGGGGCCGGGGAGCTGTTTTTT. The rearrangement joins TRBV5-1 to TRBJ2-2; maybe TRBD2 (6 bases). Germline V gives CDR1 SGHRS, CDR2 YFSETQ. The V end was cut by 2 bases, the J end by 6 bases, with 14 bases between. CDR3 length: 15 residues.

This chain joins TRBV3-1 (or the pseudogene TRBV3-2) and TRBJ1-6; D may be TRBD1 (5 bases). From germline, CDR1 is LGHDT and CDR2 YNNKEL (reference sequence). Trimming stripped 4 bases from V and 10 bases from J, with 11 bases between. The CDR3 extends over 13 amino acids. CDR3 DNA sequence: TGTGCCAGCAGCCTACAGGTACGGTCACCCCTCCACTTT. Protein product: CASSLQVRSPLHF.

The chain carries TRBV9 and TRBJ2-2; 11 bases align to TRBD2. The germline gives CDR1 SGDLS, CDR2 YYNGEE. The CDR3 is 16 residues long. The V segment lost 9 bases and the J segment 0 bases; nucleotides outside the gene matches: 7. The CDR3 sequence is CATGLAGSSNTGELFF. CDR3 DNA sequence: TGTGCCACCGGACTAGCGGGCTCTTCGAACACCGGGGAGCTGTTTTTT.

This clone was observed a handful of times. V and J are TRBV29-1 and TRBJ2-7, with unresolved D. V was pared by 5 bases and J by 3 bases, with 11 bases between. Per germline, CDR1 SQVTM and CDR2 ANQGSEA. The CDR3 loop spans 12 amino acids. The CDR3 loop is CSVSDNSYEQYF. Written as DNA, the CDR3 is TGCAGCGTTTCTGATAACAGCTACGAGCAGTACTTC.

DNA of the CDR3: TGCGCCAGCAGCTTCGGGGAAACATTAGCGCGCTCCTACAATGAGCAGTTCTTC. Translated, it gives CASSFGETLARSYNEQFF. The rearrangement links TRBV5-1 to TRBJ2-1; tentatively, D is TRBD2 (5 bases). The CDR3 is 18 residues long. The germline V and J ends were trimmed by 2 bases and 0 bases, with 18 bases remaining between them. CDR1 SGHRS and CDR2 YFSETQ come from the germline V gene.

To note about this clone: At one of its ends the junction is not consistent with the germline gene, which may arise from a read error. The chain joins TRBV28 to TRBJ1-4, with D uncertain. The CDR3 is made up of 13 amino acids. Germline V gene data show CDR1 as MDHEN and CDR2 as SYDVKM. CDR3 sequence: CASNLRFPGLLFF. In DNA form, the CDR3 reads TGTGCCAGCAATTTAAGATTTCCGGGTCTCCTGTTTTTT.

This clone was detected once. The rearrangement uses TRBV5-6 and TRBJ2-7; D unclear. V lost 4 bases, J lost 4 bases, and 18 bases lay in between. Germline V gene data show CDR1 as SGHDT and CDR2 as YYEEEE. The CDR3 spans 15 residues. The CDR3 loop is CASSRDSPARYEQYF. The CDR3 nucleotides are TGTGCCAGCAGCAGAGATAGCCCCGCCAGATACGAGCAGTACTTC.

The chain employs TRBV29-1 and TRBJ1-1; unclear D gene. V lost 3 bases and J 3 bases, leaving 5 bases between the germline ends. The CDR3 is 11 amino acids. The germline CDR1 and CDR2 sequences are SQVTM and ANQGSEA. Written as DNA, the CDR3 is TGCAGCGTTGAGACTTACACTGAAGCTTTCTTT. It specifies CSVETYTEAFF.

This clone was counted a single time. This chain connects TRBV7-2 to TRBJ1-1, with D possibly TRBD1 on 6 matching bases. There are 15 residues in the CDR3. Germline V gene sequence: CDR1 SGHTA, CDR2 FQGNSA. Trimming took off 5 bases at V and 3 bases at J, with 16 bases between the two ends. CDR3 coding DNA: TGTGCCAGCAGCAGCTACAGGGCGGCCGACACTGAAGCTTTCTTT. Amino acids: CASSSYRAADTEAFF.

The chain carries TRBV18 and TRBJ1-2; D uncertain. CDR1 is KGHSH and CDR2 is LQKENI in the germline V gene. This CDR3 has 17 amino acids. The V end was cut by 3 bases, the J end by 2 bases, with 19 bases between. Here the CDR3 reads CASSPVQEAPSNYGYTF. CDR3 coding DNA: TGTGCCAGCTCACCGGTCCAAGAAGCCCCCTCAAACTATGGCTACACCTTC.

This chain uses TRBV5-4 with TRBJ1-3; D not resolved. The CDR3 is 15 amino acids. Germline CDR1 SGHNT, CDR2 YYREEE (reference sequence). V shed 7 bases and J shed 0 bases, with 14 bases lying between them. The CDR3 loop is CASSEGRNSGNTIYF. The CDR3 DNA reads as TGTGCCAGCTCCGAGGGCAGGAACTCTGGAAACACCATATATTTT. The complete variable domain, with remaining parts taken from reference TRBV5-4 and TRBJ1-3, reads ETGVTQSPTHLIKTRGQQVTLRCSSQSGHNTVSWYQQALGQGPQFIFQYYREEENGRGNFPPRFSGLQFPNYSSELNVNALELDDSALYLCASSEGRNSGNTIYFGEGSWLTVV.